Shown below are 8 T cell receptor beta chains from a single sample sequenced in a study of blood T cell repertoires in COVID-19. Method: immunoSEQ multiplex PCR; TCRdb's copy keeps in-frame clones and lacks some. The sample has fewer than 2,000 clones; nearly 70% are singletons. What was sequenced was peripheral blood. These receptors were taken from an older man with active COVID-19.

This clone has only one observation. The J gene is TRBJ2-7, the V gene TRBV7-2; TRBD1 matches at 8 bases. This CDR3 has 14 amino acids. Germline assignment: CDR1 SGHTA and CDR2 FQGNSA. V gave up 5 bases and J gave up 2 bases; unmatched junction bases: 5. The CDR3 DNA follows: TGTGCCAGCAGCCCCGCACAGGGGGCCTACGAGCAGTACTTC. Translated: CASSPAQGAYEQYF.

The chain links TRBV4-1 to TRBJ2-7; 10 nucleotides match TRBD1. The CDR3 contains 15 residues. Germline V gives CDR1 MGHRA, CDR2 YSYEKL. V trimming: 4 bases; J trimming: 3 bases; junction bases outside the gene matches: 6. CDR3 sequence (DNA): TGCGCCAGCAGCCGGGACAGGGGCCGTGGCTACGAGCAGTACTTC. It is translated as CASSRDRGRGYEQYF.

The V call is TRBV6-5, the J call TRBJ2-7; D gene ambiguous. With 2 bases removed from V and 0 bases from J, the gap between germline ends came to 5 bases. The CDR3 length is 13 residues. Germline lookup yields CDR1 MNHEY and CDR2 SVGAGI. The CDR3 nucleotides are TGTGCCAGCAGTTACGGCGGCTCCTACGAGCAGTACTTC. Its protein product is CASSYGGSYEQYF.

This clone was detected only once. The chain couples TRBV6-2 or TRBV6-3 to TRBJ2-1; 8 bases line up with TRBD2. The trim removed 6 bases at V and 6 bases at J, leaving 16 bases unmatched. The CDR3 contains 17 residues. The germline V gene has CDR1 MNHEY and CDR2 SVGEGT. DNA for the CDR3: TGTGCCAGCAGCAGAAGAGGACTAGCTATTGTGGGCAATGAGCAGTTCTTC. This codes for CASSRRGLAIVGNEQFF.

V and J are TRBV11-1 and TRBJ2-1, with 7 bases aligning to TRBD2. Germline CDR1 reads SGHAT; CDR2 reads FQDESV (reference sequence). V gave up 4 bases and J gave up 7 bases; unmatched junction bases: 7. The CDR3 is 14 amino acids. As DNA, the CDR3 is TGTGCCAGCAGCTCAGGACGGGGGGAAAATGAGCAGTTCTTC. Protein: CASSSGRGENEQFF. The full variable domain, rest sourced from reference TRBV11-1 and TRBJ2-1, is EAEVAQSPRYKITEKSQAVAFWCDPISGHATLYWYRQILGQGPELLVQFQDESVVDDSQLPKDRFSAERLKGVDSTLKIQPAELGDSAMYLCASSSGRGENEQFFGPGTRLTVL.

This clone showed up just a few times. CDR3 bases: TGTGCCAGCGCGTTCAGACAGACAATTCAAGAGACCCAGTACTTC. Translating it yields CASAFRQTIQETQYF. The chain has TRBV6-5 and TRBJ2-5, with D perhaps TRBD1 (5 bases). This CDR3 has 15 residues. Germline V gives CDR1 MNHEY, CDR2 SVGAGI. V was pared by 8 bases and J by 2 bases, with 18 bases between.

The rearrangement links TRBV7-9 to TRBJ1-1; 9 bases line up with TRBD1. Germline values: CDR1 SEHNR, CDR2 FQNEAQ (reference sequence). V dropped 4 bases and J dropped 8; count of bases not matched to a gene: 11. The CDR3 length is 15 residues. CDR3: CASSWGQGDMNEAFF. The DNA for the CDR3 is TGTGCCAGCAGCTGGGGACAGGGAGACATGAACGAAGCTTTCTTT.

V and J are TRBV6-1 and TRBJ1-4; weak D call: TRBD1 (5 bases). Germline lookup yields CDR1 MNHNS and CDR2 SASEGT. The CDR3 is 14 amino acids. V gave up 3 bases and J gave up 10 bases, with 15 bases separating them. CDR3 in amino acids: CASSETVRAGKLFF. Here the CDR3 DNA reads TGTGCCAGCAGTGAGACAGTTCGGGCCGGAAAACTGTTTTTT.